This T cell receptor beta chain is drawn from a study of T cell responses to AZD1222 COVID-19 vaccine. Study-level findings and limits: Receipt of two AZD1222 doses was followed by a rise in Spike-specific TCR breadth and depth. Donors, mostly white British, included more females; clonal diversity was possibly underestimated. Sampling that yielded the repertoires occurred only after the peak T cell response. The study identified only six AZD1222 recipients as seropositive at baseline.

Here immunoSEQ multiplex PCR was the method, and the copy in TCRdb shows in-frame clones only, minus some. Among around 78,000 clones listed, 90% were seen once. V lost 7 bases, J lost 5 bases, and 10 bases stayed unmatched. Germline V gene sequence: CDR1 SGHNT, CDR2 YYREEE (reference sequence). The CDR3 extends over 14 amino acids. A note on this clone: Its antigen is unknown.

The chain recombines TRBV5-4 with TRBJ2-5, with TRBD2 matching 8 bases. The clonotype originates from an adult in good health. This material consisted of peripheral blood, taken on day 0 of AZD1222 vaccination. Here the CDR3 DNA reads TGTGCCAGCGACAGCGGGGGTACCGGGGAGACCCAGTACTTC. It codes for CASDSGGTGETQYF.